This record looks at one T cell receptor (beta chain) sequence and its context. Authors' analysis steps: It was from reference gene primer amplification that nucleated cell counts were estimated. Data came from immunoSEQ multiplex PCR; TCRdb stores just in-frame clones and leaves some out. From that table come the V and J calls and clone size; the DNA was used to work out D and trimming. The table includes 90,000 to 150,000 clones, around 64% detected once. This entry comes from a study of blood T cell repertoires in COVID-19. Study-level information: COVID-19 samples collected from the United States, Italy and Spain covered acute and convalescent phases. In each case, the material was cDNA or gDNA derived from T cells, B-cell-depleted T cells, or PBMCs.

Trimming cost V 6 bases and J 7 bases; bases outside gene matches: 11. CDR1 is SQVTM, CDR2 ANQGSEA, per germline. The CDR3 extends over 15 amino acids. Sequencing was done on a sample of peripheral blood. The receptor comes from a human donor with acute or convalescent COVID-19. The donor label of this sample is uncertain. V usage is TRBV29-1 and J usage is TRBJ2-4; TRBD2 agrees at 11 bases. The CDR3 region is CSVLLAGATVNIQYF. In DNA, the CDR3 is TGCAGCGTCTTACTAGCGGGGGCGACGGTGAACATTCAGTACTTC.